This T cell receptor beta chain originates from a study of T cell clonality in common variable immunodeficiency. This clone has just a few counts. Read sequence stops 3 residues before the CDR3 end, and the germline J gene provides the missing end. The V end lost 6 bases, the J end lost 7 bases, and 13 bases lay between the germline ends. The CDR3 is 13 residues long. Germline V gene data show CDR1 as KGHSH and CDR2 as LQKENI. Some clones are missing from TCRdb's copy, which holds only in-frame ones; the method was immunoSEQ multiplex PCR. The record shows roughly 58,000 clones for this sample, with no singletons present.

The chain combines TRBV18 with TRBJ1-3, with D hard to call. The TCR originated in a person aged 18-70 years in good health. The specimen was peripheral blood mononuclear cells. The chain's CDR3 is CASSLGEANTIYF. CDR3 bases read: TGTGCCAGCTCTCTCGGGGAGGCGAACACC. Filled out from reference TRBV18 and TRBJ1-3, the complete variable domain reads NAGVMQNPRHLVRRRGQEARLRCSPMKGHSHVYWYRQLPEEGLKFMVYLQKENIIDESGMPKERFSAEFPKEGPSILRIQQVVRGDSAAYFCASSLGEANTIYFGEGSWLTVV.